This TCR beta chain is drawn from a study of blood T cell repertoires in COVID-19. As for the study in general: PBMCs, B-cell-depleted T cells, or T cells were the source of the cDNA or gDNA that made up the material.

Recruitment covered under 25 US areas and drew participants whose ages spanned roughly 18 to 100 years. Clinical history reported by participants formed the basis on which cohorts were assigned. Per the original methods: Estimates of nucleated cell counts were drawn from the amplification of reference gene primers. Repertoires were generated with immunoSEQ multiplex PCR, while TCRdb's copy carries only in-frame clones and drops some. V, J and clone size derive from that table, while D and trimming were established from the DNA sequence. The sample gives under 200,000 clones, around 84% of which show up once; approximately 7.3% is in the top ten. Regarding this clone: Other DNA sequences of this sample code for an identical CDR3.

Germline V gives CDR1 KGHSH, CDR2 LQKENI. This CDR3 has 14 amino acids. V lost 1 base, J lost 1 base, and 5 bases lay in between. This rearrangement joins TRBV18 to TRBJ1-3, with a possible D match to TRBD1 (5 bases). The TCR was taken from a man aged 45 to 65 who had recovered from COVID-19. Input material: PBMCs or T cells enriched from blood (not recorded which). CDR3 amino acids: CASSPQGSGNTIYF. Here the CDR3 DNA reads TGTGCCAGCTCACCACAGGGGTCTGGAAACACCATATATTTT.